These 6 T cell receptor beta chains were sequenced from one sample in a study of cytomegalovirus exposure and HLA in healthy donors. The PCR was carried out with 60 Vbeta primers and 13 Jbeta primers. The method was immunoSEQ multiplex PCR; TCRdb's version includes in-frame clones alone and lacks a portion of them. The data show approximately 160,000 clones, around 75% seen once. The sequencing sample was made of PBMCs. These receptor sequences come from a human donor in good health.

The V call is TRBV6-5, the J call TRBJ2-3; 7 nucleotides match TRBD2. The V and J ends lost 2 bases and 6 bases, in that order; junction bases with no gene match: 11. The CDR3 consists of 16 residues. Germline V gene data show CDR1 as MNHEY and CDR2 as SVGAGI. CDR3 sequence: CASSYRTSSLMDTQYF. The CDR3, as DNA: TGTGCCAGCAGTTACCGGACTAGTTCGTTGATGGATACGCAGTATTTT.

The chain has TRBV29-1 and TRBJ2-7; maybe TRBD2 (5 bases). The V end lost 3 bases, the J end lost 1 base, and 10 bases lay between the germline ends. The length of the CDR3 is 13 residues. The germline V gene has CDR1 SQVTM and CDR2 ANQGSEA. The CDR3 reads CSVESGKSYEQYF. The CDR3, as DNA: TGCAGCGTTGAGTCGGGAAAATCCTACGAGCAGTACTTC.

The J gene is TRBJ2-1, the V gene TRBV7-2; 7 bases match TRBD1. J was trimmed by 3 bases and V by 5 bases; bases with no gene match: 7. This CDR3 is built from 15 residues. In germline, CDR1 is SGHTA, CDR2 FQGNSA. In DNA, the CDR3 is TGTGCCAGCAGCCGCGCCGGGACAGACTACAATGAGCAGTTCTTC. This sequence encodes CASSRAGTDYNEQFF.

This chain links TRBV23-1 with TRBJ2-5; the match to TRBD2 covers 7 bases. TRBV23-1 is labeled an ORF, and its function is uncertain. This CDR3 region has 13 residues. J gave up 10 bases and V 6 bases, and 11 bases lay outside the gene matches. For the CDR3, the DNA is TGCGCCAGCAGCCGCCTCGCAACTAGCGACCAGTACTTC. This gives the protein CASSRLATSDQYF.

The V and J genes are TRBV6-6 and TRBJ2-1; 10 bases agree with TRBD1. J gave up 6 bases and V 2 bases, and 7 bases lay outside the gene matches. In germline, CDR1 is MNHNY, CDR2 SVGAGI (reference sequence). The CDR3 sequence is 16 residues long. Here the CDR3 reads CASSYASGTGVNEQFF. CDR3 nucleotide sequence: TGTGCCAGCAGTTACGCGTCGGGGACAGGGGTCAATGAGCAGTTCTTC.

The genes are TRBV7-9 and TRBJ1-2; D possibly corresponds to TRBD1 (6 bases). V was trimmed by 5 bases and J by 5 bases, leaving 12 bases between them. This CDR3 region has 13 residues. Germline V gives CDR1 SEHNR, CDR2 FQNEAQ (reference sequence). For the CDR3, the DNA is TGTGCCAGCAGCGACAGGACCTCGTATGGCTACACCTTC. Encoded protein: CASSDRTSYGYTF. The variable domain in full, with the rest retrieved from reference TRBV7-9 and TRBJ1-2, is DTGVSQNPRHKITKRGQNVTFRCDPISEHNRLYWYRQTLGQGPEFLTYFQNEAQLEKSRLLSDRFSAERPKGSFSTLEIQRTEQGDSAMYLCASSDRTSYGYTFGSGTRLTVV.